This T cell receptor (beta chain) was sequenced in a study of identical twins. MiXCR, applied by TCRdb to the 5' RACE reads, yields one record per CDR3 protein. The sample lists under 1 million distinct CDR3 sequences, around 12% occurring once. The V and J ends lost 11 bases and 0 bases respectively, with 14 bases between them. In germline, CDR1 is LNHNV, CDR2 YYDKDF (reference sequence). There are 15 residues in the CDR3. These data also featured in a second study, about yellow fever vaccine responses in identical twins.

The chain links TRBV15 to TRBJ2-6; D remains unclear. The receptor was derived from a woman aged 18-35 years in good health. The source material was PBMCs. The CDR3 loop reads CAAGPGGSGANVLTF. The DNA of the CDR3 is TGTGCCGCCGGTCCAGGTGGCTCTGGGGCCAACGTCCTGACTTTC. The entire variable domain, with the rest obtained from reference TRBV15 and TRBJ2-6, is as follows: DAMVIQNPRYQVTQFGKPVTLSCSQTLNHNVMYWYQQKSSQAPKLLFHYYDKDFNNEADTPDNFQSRRPNTSFCFLDIRSPGLGDTAMYLCAAGPGGSGANVLTFGAGSRLTVL.